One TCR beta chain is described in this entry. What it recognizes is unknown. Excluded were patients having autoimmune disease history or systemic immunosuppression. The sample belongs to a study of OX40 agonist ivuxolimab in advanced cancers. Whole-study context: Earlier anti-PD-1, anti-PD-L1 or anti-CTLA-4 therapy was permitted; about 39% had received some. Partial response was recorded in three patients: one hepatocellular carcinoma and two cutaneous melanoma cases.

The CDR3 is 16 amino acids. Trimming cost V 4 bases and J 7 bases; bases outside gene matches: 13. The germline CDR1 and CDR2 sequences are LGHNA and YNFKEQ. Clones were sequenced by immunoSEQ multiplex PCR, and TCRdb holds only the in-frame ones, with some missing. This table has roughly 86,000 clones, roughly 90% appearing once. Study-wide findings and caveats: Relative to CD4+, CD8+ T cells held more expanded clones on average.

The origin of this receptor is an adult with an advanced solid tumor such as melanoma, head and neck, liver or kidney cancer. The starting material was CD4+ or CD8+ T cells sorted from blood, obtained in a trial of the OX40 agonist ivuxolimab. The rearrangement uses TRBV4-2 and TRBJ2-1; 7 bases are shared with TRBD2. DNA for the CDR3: TGTGCCAGCAGCCCCCGGTACGAGACTAGCAAAAATGAGCAGTTCTTC. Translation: CASSPRYETSKNEQFF.